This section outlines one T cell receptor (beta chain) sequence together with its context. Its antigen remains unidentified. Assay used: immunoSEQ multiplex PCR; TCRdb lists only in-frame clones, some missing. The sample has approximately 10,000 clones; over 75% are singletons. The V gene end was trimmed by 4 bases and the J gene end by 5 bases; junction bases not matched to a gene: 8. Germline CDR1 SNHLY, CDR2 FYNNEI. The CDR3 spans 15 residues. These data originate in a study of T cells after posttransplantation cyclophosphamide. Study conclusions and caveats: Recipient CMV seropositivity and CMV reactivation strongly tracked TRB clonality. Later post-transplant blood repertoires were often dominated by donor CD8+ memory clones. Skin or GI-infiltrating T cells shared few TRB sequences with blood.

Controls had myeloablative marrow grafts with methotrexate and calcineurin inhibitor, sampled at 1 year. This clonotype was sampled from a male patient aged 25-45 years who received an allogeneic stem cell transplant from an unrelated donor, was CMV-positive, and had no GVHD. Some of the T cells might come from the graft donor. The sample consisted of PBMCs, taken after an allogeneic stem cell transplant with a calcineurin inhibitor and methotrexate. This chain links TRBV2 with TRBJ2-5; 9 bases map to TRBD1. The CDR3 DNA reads TGTGCCAGCAGTGTCTGGACAGGGGATGAGGAGACCCAGTACTTC. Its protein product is CASSVWTGDEETQYF.